Sequencing of this TCR beta chain was carried out in a study of memory CD4+ T cells and cytomegalovirus serostatus. Overall study: Of the healthy Belgian adults, 9 or 10 were CMV seropositive and 20 to 30 seronegative. Findings and caveats of the study: Of 164 reported CMV TCRbeta sequences, roughly 70 were found in memory CD4+ repertoires. CMV serostatus prediction reached median AUC 0.95, or 0.91 with US-trained model.

The sort gate was single viable CD3+CD4+CD8-CD45RO+ cells for memory CD4+ T cells. Donors' CMV status reflects serum IgG against pp150, pp28, p38, p52. TCRdb keeps only in-frame clones here, not all; method: immunoSEQ multiplex PCR. The sample includes tens of thousands of clones, around 80% of them seen just once. Germline CDR1 SGDLS, CDR2 YYNGEE. This CDR3 contains 14 residues. Deletions cut 4 bases from V and 5 bases from J, with 12 bases between. Note on this clone: Its target is unknown.

The chain employs TRBV9 and TRBJ2-2; no definite D call. This TCR was recovered from an adult in good health and CMV-seronegative. What was sequenced was memory CD4+ T cells from blood. CDR3 nucleotide sequence: TGTGCCAGCAGCCCCTCGGGTAGAACCGGGGAGCTGTTTTTT. Translation: CASSPSGRTGELFF.